Below, one T cell receptor (beta chain) is given with its context. This record comes from a study of T-cell reconstitution after alpha-beta-depleted transplantation in children. Preparation of the TCRbeta library used unique molecular identifiers. TCRdb reanalysed the PCR reads using MiXCR and keeps one entry per CDR3 protein. This sample carries fewer than 550,000 distinct CDR3 sequences, about 16% of them seen once, and the ten largest clones take roughly 29%. Per the germline V gene, CDR1 is KGHSH and CDR2 is LQKENI. This CDR3 spans 16 amino acids. Trimming shortened V by 1 base and J by 9 bases, and 21 bases separated the two germline ends.

The source is a boy under two years old who had a stem cell transplant for Wiskott-Aldrich syndrome, so the T cells may come from the graft donor. Sequenced here: PBMCs, mostly from graft donor cells, sampled 360 days after TCRalphabeta/CD19-depleted stem cell transplant. J is TRBJ2-5 and V is TRBV18; D is perhaps TRBD1 (6 bases). As DNA, the CDR3 is TGTGCCAGCTCACCACTAGGAGGACAGTGGGACGAGGCCCAGTACTTC. Protein product: CASSPLGGQWDEAQYF.